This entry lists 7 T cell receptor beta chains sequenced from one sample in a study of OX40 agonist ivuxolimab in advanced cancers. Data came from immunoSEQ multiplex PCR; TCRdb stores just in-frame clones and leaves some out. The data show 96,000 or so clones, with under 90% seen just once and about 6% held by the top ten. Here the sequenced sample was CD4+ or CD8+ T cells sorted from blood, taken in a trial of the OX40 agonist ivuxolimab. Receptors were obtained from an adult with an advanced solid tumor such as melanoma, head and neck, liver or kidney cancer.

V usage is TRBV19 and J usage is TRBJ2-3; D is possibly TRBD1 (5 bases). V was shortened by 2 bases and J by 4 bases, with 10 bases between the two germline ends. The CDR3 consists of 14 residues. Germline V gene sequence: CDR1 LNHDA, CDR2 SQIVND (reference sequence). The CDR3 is CASSIFSGSDTQYF. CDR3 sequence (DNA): TGTGCCAGTAGTATATTTTCAGGGTCAGATACGCAGTATTTT.

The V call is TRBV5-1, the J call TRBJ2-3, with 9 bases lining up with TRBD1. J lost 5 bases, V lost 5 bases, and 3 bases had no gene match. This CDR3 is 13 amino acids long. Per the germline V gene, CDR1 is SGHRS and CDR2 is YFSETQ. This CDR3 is CASRGQGLDTQYF. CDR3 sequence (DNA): TGCGCCAGCAGAGGACAGGGGTTAGATACGCAGTATTTT. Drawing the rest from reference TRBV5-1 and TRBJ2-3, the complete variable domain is KAGVTQTPRYLIKTRGQQVTLSCSPISGHRSVSWYQQTPGQGLQFLFEYFSETQRNKGNFPGRFSGRQFSNSRSEMNVSTLELGDSALYLCASRGQGLDTQYFGPGTRLTVL.

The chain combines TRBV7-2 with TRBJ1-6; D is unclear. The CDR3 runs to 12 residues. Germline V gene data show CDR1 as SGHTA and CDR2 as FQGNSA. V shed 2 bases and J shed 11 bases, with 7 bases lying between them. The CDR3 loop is CASSLMWPPLHF. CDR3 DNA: TGTGCCAGCAGCTTAATGTGGCCACCCCTCCACTTT.

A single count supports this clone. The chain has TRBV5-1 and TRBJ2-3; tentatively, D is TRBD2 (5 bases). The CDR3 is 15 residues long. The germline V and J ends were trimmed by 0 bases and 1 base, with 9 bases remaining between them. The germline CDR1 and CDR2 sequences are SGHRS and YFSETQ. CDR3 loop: CASSLEVSGTDTQYF. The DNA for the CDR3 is TGCGCCAGCAGCTTGGAGGTTAGCGGCACAGATACGCAGTATTTT.

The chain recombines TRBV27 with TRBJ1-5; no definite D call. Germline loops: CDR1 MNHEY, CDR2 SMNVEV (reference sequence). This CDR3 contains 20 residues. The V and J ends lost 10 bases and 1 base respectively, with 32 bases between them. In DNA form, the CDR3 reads TGTGCCATCCCAATTCTACCCCTTACAGTCCCTTCCGCGAGCAATCAGCCCCAGCATTTT. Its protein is CAIPILPLTVPSASNQPQHF.

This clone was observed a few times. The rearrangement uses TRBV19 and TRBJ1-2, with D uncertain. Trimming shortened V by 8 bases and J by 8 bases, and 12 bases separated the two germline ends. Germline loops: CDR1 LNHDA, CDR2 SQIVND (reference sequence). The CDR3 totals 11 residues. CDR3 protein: CASQYVSGYTF. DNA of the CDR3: TGTGCCAGTCAGTACGTTTCCGGCTACACCTTC.

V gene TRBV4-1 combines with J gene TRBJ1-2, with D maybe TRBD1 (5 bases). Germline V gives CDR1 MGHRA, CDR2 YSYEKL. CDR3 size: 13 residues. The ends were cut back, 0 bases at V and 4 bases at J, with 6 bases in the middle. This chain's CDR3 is CASSQEGVYGYTF. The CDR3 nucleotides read TGCGCCAGCAGCCAAGAAGGGGTCTATGGCTACACCTTC.